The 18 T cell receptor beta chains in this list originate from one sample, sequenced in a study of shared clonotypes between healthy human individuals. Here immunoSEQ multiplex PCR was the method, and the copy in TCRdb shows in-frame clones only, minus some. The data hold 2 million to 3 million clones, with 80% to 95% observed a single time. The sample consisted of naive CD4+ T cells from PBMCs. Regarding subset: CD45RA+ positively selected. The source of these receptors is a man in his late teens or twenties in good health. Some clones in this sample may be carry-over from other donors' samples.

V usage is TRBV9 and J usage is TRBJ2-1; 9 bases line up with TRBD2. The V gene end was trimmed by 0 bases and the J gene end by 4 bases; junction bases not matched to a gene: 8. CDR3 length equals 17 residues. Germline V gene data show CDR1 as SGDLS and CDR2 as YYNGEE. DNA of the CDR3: TGTGCCAGCAGCGTAGATCCGACTAGCGGTCGATACAATGAGCAGTTCTTC. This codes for CASSVDPTSGRYNEQFF. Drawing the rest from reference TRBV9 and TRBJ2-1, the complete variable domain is DSGVTQTPKHLITATGQRVTLRCSPRSGDLSVYWYQQSLDQGLQFLIQYYNGEERAKGNILERFSAQQFPDLHSELNLSSLELGDSALYFCASSVDPTSGRYNEQFFGPGTRLTVL.

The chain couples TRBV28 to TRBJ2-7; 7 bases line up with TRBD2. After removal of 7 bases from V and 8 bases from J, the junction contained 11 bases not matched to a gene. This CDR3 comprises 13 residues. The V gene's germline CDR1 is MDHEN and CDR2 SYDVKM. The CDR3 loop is CASNTLGGEKQYF. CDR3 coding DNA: TGTGCCAGCAATACTCTGGGGGGGGAGAAGCAGTACTTC.

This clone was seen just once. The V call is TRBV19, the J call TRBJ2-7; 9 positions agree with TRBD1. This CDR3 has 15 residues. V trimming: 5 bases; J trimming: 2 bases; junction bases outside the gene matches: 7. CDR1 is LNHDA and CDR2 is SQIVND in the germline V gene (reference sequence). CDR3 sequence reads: CASSAGTGSTYEQYF. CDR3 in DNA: TGTGCCAGTAGTGCAGGGACAGGGTCCACCTACGAGCAGTACTTC.

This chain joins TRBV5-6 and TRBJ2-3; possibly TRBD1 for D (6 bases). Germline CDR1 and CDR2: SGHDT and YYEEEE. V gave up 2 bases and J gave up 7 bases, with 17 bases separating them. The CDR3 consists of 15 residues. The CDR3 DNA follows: TGTGCCAGCAGCTTATCAACAGGGCGGCGACATACGCAGTATTTT. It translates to CASSLSTGRRHTQYF.

For the CDR3, the DNA is TGTGCCTGGAGTAACGCCCTTGAGTATGGCTACACCTTC. It is translated as CAWSNALEYGYTF. This chain connects TRBV30 to TRBJ1-2; D uncertain. The germline CDR1 and CDR2 sequences are GTSNPN and SVGIG (reference sequence). The ends were cut back, 2 bases at V and 5 bases at J, with 12 bases in the middle. This CDR3 spans 13 amino acids. Complete variable domain (other parts from reference TRBV30 and TRBJ1-2): SQTIHQWPATLVQPVGSPLSLECTVEGTSNPNLYWYRQAAGRGLQLLFYSVGIGQISSEVPQNLSASRPQDRQFILSSKKLLLSDSGFYLCAWSNALEYGYTFGSGTRLTVV.

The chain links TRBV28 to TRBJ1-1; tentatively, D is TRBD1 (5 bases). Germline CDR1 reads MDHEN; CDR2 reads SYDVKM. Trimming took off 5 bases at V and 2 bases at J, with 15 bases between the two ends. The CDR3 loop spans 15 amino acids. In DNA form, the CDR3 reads TGTGCCAGCAGTCCCGTGGGGGGGGTTAACACTGAAGCTTTCTTT. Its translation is CASSPVGGVNTEAFF.

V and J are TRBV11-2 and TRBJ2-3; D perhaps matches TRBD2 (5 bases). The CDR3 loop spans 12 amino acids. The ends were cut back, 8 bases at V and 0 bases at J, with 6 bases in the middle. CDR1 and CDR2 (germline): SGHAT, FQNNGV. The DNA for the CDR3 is TGTGCCAGCGGGAGTAGCACAGATACGCAGTATTTT. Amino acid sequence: CASGSSTDTQYF.

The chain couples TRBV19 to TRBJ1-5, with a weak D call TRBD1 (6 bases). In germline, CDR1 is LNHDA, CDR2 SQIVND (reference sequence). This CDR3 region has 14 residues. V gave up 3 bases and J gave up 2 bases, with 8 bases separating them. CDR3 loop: CASSMPGGNQPQHF. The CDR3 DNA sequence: TGTGCCAGTAGTATGCCAGGGGGCAATCAGCCCCAGCATTTT.

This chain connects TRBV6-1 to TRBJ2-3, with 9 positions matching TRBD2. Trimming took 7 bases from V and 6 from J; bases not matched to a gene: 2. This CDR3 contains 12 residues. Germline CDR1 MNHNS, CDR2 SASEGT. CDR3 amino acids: CASTSGTDTQYF. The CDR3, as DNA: TGTGCCAGCACTAGCGGGACTGATACGCAGTATTTT.

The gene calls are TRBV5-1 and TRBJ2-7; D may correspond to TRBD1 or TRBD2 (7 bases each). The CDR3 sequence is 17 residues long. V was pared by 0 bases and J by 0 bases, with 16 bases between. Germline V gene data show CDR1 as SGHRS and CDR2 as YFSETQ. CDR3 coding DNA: TGCGCCAGCAGCTTGGCATTCAGGGGGGGTTACTCCTACGAGCAGTACTTC. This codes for CASSLAFRGGYSYEQYF.

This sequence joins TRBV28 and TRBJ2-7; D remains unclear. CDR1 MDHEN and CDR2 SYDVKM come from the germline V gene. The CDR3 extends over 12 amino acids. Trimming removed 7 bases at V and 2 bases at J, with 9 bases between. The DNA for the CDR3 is TGTGCCAGCAATATTTTCACCTACGAGCAGTACTTC. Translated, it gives CASNIFTYEQYF.

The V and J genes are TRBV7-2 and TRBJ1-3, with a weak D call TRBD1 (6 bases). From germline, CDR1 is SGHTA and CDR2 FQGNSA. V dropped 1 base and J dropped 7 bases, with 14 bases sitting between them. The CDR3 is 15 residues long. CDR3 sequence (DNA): TGTGCCAGCAGCTTAGTGGGGGGCCTGGCGAACACCATATATTTT. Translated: CASSLVGGLANTIYF.

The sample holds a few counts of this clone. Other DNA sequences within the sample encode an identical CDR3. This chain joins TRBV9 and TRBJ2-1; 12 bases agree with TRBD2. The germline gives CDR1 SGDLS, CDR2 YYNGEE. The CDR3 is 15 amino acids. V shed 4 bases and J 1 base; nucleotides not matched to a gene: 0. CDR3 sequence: CASSTSGGSYNEQFF. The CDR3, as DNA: TGTGCCAGCAGCACTAGCGGGGGGTCCTACAATGAGCAGTTCTTC.

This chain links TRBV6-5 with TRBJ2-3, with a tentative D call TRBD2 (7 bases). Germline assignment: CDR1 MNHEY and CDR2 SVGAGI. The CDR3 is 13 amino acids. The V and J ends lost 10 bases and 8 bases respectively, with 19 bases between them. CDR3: CATTGRTRGTQYF. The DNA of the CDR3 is TGTGCCACCACCGGGAGGACCAGGGGTACGCAGTATTTT.

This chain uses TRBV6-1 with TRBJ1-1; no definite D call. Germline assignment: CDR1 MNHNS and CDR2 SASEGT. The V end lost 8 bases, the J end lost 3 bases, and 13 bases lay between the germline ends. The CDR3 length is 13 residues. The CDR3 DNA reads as TGTGCCAGCGATAATAACAGTGACACTGAAGCTTTCTTT. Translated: CASDNNSDTEAFF.

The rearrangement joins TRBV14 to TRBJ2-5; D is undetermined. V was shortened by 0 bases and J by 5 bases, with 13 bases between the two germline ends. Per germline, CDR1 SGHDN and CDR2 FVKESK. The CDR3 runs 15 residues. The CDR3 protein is CASSQDLRLPETQYF. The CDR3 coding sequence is TGTGCCAGCAGCCAAGATCTTCGCCTGCCGGAGACCCAGTACTTC. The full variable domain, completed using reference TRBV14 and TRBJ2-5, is EAGVTQFPSHSVIEKGQTVTLRCDPISGHDNLYWYRRVMGKEIKFLLHFVKESKQDESGMPNNRFLAERTGGTYSTLKVQPAELEDSGVYFCASSQDLRLPETQYFGPGTRLLVL.

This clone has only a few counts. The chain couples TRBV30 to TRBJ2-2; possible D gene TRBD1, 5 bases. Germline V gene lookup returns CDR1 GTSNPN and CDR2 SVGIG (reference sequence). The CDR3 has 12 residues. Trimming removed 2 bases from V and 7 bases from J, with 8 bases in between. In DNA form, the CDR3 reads TGTGCCTGGAGTTTGGACATCGGGGAGCTGTTTTTT. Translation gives CAWSLDIGELFF.

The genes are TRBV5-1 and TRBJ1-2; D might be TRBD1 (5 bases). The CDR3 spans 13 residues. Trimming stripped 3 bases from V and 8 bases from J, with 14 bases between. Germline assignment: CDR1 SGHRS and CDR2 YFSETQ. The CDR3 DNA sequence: TGCGCCAGCAGCTACACGACAGTCAGGGGCTACACCTTC. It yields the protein CASSYTTVRGYTF.